The 26 T cell receptor beta chains below come from one sample, sequenced in a study of T cells after yellow fever vaccination. TCRdb re-called the 5' RACE reads through MiXCR, storing one row per CDR3 protein. The profile covers around 530,000 distinct CDR3 sequences, with about 15% appearing a single time and 17% taken by the ten largest. The sequencing here drew on PBMCs, taken about 5 days after the first yellow fever vaccination. Receptors were obtained from a man between 18 and 35 years old who received the YFV17D yellow fever vaccine.

J is TRBJ1-4 and V is TRBV19, with D unresolved. Germline CDR1 LNHDA, CDR2 SQIVND (reference sequence). V was shortened by 1 base and J by 7 bases, with 10 bases between the two germline ends. The CDR3 length is 14 residues. CDR3 nucleotides: TGTGCCAGTAGTATAGCCCGACACCGTGAAAAACTGTTTTTT. It is translated as CASSIARHREKLFF.

The chain carries TRBV19 and TRBJ2-3; tentatively, D is TRBD1 (5 bases). The CDR3 contains 14 residues. With 10 bases removed from V and 0 bases from J, the gap between germline ends came to 14 bases. Germline-derived CDR1 and CDR2 are LNHDA and SQIVND (reference sequence). CDR3 amino acids: CATQRRQSTDTQYF. CDR3 in DNA: TGTGCCACGCAACGAAGACAGAGCACAGATACGCAGTATTTT.

The chain is built from TRBV7-2 and TRBJ2-7; 7 nucleotides match TRBD2. This CDR3 has 16 residues. Germline CDR1 and CDR2: SGHTA and FQGNSA. V was clipped by 0 bases and J by 1 base; unmatched bases: 6. The CDR3 here is CASSLAGAGHSYEQYF. The DNA of the CDR3 is TGTGCCAGCAGCTTAGCCGGAGCGGGGCATTCCTACGAGCAGTACTTC.

This clonotype was seen only a few times. Here the CDR3 reads CASSLVASGGPTEFF. The CDR3 region has the DNA TGTGCCAGCAGCTTAGTGGCTAGCGGGGGACCCACAGAGTTCTTC. V usage is TRBV7-9 and J usage is TRBJ2-1; the match to TRBD2 covers 10 bases. Germline V gene data show CDR1 as SEHNR and CDR2 as FQNEAQ (reference sequence). V dropped 1 base and J dropped 14; count of bases not matched to a gene: 11. The CDR3 spans 15 residues.

This chain uses TRBV7-9 with TRBJ2-3; D not certain. Looked up from germline, CDR1 is SEHNR and CDR2 is FQNEAQ (reference sequence). Deletions cut 5 bases from V and 4 bases from J, with 16 bases between. The CDR3 is 15 amino acids. The CDR3 here is CASSPPVRAADTQYF. The DNA for the CDR3 is TGTGCCAGCAGCCCACCGGTAAGGGCCGCAGATACGCAGTATTTT.

The V and J genes are TRBV10-2 and TRBJ2-7; the D gene could be TRBD1 or TRBD2 (5 bases each). Germline CDR1 reads WSHSY; CDR2 reads SAAADI. Trimming removed 3 bases from V and 8 bases from J, with 8 bases in between. The CDR3 runs 11 residues. This CDR3 is CASSDLGQQYV. The CDR3 region has the DNA TGCGCCAGCAGTGATCTGGGACAGCAGTACGTC.

This clonotype was counted a few times. One junction end disagrees with the germline gene, perhaps due to a read error. The rearrangement joins TRBV18 to TRBJ2-1, with D possibly being TRBD2 (6 bases). The CDR3 is 13 residues long. Germline V gene lookup returns CDR1 KGHSH and CDR2 LQKENI. In nucleotides, the CDR3 is TGTGCCAGCTCCCCACGGGAGTACAATGAGCAGTTCTTC. Protein product: CASSPREYNEQFF.

This rearrangement joins TRBV6-2 or TRBV6-3 to TRBJ2-2; the D is unclear. The V end lost 10 bases, the J end lost 3 bases, and 15 bases lay between the germline ends. The germline CDR1 and CDR2 sequences are MNHEY and SVGEGT. This CDR3 is built from 14 residues. CDR3: CATSMAGDTGELFF. The CDR3 DNA reads TGTGCCACCTCTATGGCAGGAGACACCGGGGAGCTGTTTTTT.

This chain links TRBV11-2 with TRBJ1-6; the D gene is possibly TRBD1 (6 bases). The germline CDR1 and CDR2 sequences are SGHAT and FQNNGV. Trimming stripped 1 base from V and 10 bases from J, with 17 bases between. The CDR3 extends over 16 amino acids. The DNA for the CDR3 is TGTGCCAGCAGCTTAGTGGTTATAGGGGGGGGATCACCCCTCCACTTT. Residues: CASSLVVIGGGSPLHF.

This clonotype has a handful of counts. The chain combines TRBV24-1 with TRBJ1-5, with 7 bases fitting TRBD1. Germline-derived CDR1 and CDR2 are KGHDR and SFDVKD. Trimming cost V 4 bases and J 4 bases; bases outside gene matches: 6. The CDR3 has 15 amino acids. The DNA for the CDR3 is TGTGCCACCAGTGACTTCGACAGGGATAATCAGCCCCAGCATTTT. Translation gives CATSDFDRDNQPQHF.

V usage is TRBV27 and J usage is TRBJ1-2; 10 bases align to TRBD1. After removal of 3 bases from V and 5 bases from J, the junction contained 9 bases not matched to a gene. This CDR3 has 16 residues. The germline CDR1 and CDR2 sequences are MNHEY and SMNVEV (reference sequence). Here the CDR3 DNA reads TGTGCCAGCAGTTTGGGCCGCGGGACAGGGGATTATGGCTACACCTTC. Protein product: CASSLGRGTGDYGYTF.

This sequence joins TRBV10-3 and TRBJ2-7, with a tentative D call TRBD1 (5 bases). The V gene's germline CDR1 is ENHRY and CDR2 SYGVKD. The V end lost 5 bases, the J end lost 6 bases, and 8 bases lay between the germline ends. The length of the CDR3 is 11 residues. CDR3 coding DNA: TGTGCCATCAGTCAGGGTGGCGAGCAGTACTTC. This translates into CAISQGGEQYF.

This clonotype was seen repeatedly, ten times or more. The chain employs TRBV6-5 and TRBJ1-6; no firm D call. The germline gives CDR1 MNHEY, CDR2 SVGAGI. This CDR3 has 13 amino acids. V lost 2 bases and J lost 9, with 8 bases in between. This chain's CDR3 is CASSYRNVSPLHF. The CDR3 nucleotides read TGTGCCAGCAGTTACAGGAATGTTTCACCCCTCCACTTT.

This sequence joins TRBV7-9 and TRBJ1-2, with D possibly TRBD1 on 5 matching bases. Germline-derived CDR1 and CDR2 are SEHNR and FQNEAQ (reference sequence). Trimming cost V 3 bases and J 3 bases, with 11 bases left between them. This CDR3 is built from 14 residues. The CDR3 coding sequence is TGTGCCAGCAGCTTGGGGGGTTTCGACTATGGCTACACCTTC. Protein sequence: CASSLGGFDYGYTF.

The rearrangement joins TRBV7-9 to TRBJ2-3; 8 bases match TRBD1. Germline lookup yields CDR1 SEHNR and CDR2 FQNEAQ (reference sequence). The CDR3 spans 14 residues. After removal of 4 bases from V and 6 bases from J, the junction contained 6 bases not matched to a gene. CDR3: CASSSRGRADTQYF. For the CDR3, the DNA is TGTGCCAGCAGCTCCAGGGGGCGTGCTGATACGCAGTATTTT.

V is TRBV7-2 and J is TRBJ2-3, with 8 bases identical to TRBD2. In germline, CDR1 is SGHTA, CDR2 FQGNSA. V was clipped by 4 bases and J by 9 bases; unmatched bases: 15. The CDR3 covers 16 residues. The chain's CDR3 is CASSSRAGVGWGTQYF. The CDR3 DNA reads TGTGCCAGCAGCTCCCGAGCGGGGGTAGGGTGGGGAACGCAGTATTTT.

This clonotype has more than one count but fewer than ten. The chain combines TRBV19 with TRBJ2-1, with TRBD2 identical over 10 bases. Germline V gene sequence: CDR1 LNHDA, CDR2 SQIVND (reference sequence). The CDR3 sequence is 15 residues long. V gave up 2 bases and J gave up 6 bases; unmatched junction bases: 4. The CDR3 nucleotides are TGTGCCAGTAGTATACAACTAGCGGGACTCAATGAGCAGTTCTTC. Protein: CASSIQLAGLNEQFF.

This clonotype appeared many times. The J gene is TRBJ1-1, the V gene TRBV9; maybe TRBD1 (6 bases). The CDR3 is 14 amino acids. V was trimmed by 2 bases and J by 2 bases, leaving 10 bases between them. CDR1 SGDLS and CDR2 YYNGEE come from the germline V gene. CDR3 DNA sequence: TGTGCCAGCAGCGTGACGGGACAAAACACTGAAGCTTTCTTT. Translation gives CASSVTGQNTEAFF. Complete variable domain (other parts from reference TRBV9 and TRBJ1-1): DSGVTQTPKHLITATGQRVTLRCSPRSGDLSVYWYQQSLDQGLQFLIQYYNGEERAKGNILERFSAQQFPDLHSELNLSSLELGDSALYFCASSVTGQNTEAFFGQGTRLTVV.

This clonotype was observed a handful of times. V gene TRBV6-2 or TRBV6-3 combines with J gene TRBJ2-3, with D perhaps TRBD2 (7 bases). The CDR3 runs to 16 residues. In germline, CDR1 is MNHEY, CDR2 SVGEGT. Trimming stripped 2 bases from V and 9 bases from J, with 21 bases between. CDR3 DNA: TGTGCCAGCAGTTACGGGGCGGGGGCCCGTCAAGGAACGCAGTATTTT. As protein: CASSYGAGARQGTQYF.

The chain joins TRBV7-9 to TRBJ1-2, with D uncertain. The CDR3 is 16 amino acids. The V end was cut by 1 base, the J end by 3 bases, with 15 bases between. Germline CDR1 is SEHNR and CDR2 is FQNEAQ (reference sequence). CDR3 in amino acids: CASSLVGGSPYYGYTF. The CDR3, as DNA: TGTGCCAGCAGCTTAGTCGGTGGCAGTCCATACTATGGCTACACCTTC.

This clonotype showed up many times. The rearrangement links TRBV3-1 to TRBJ2-2, with D uncertain. The germline V gene has CDR1 LGHDT and CDR2 YNNKEL (reference sequence). This CDR3 region has 12 residues. Trimming shortened V by 3 bases and J by 6 bases, and 5 bases separated the two germline ends. In nucleotides, the CDR3 is TGTGCCAGCAGCCAGGGGTCCGGGGAGCTGTTTTTT. This gives the protein CASSQGSGELFF.

The chain couples TRBV28 to TRBJ2-5; 7 nucleotides line up with TRBD1. This CDR3 contains 13 residues. CDR1 is MDHEN, CDR2 SYDVKM, per germline. The ends lost 4 bases at V and 5 bases at J; junction bases unmatched: 4. The CDR3 reads CASSSGGHETQYF. The CDR3 nucleotides are TGTGCCAGCAGTTCAGGGGGACACGAGACCCAGTACTTC.

This clonotype was observed a handful of times. The chain uses TRBV12-3 or TRBV12-4 and TRBJ2-5; no clear D gene. CDR3 length: 13 residues. Trimming took 7 bases from V and 2 from J, leaving 11 bases between them. The CDR3 here is CASNLYSQETQYF. CDR3 in DNA: TGTGCCAGCAACCTTTATTCACAAGAGACCCAGTACTTC.

There are a few counts of this clonotype. J is TRBJ2-5 and V is TRBV7-3; 7 nucleotides agree with TRBD2. CDR1 SGHTA and CDR2 FQGTGA come from the germline V gene. V was clipped by 1 base and J by 3 bases; unmatched bases: 5. This CDR3 spans 15 amino acids. Written as DNA, the CDR3 is TGTGCCAGCAGCTTAAATCGGGGGGTGGAAGAGACCCAGTACTTC. Its translation: CASSLNRGVEETQYF.

This clonotype came up a few times. The chain is built from TRBV4-1 and TRBJ2-1, with 8 nucleotides matching TRBD2. The CDR3 is 17 amino acids. Germline V gene lookup returns CDR1 MGHRA and CDR2 YSYEKL. Trimming cost V 1 base and J 2 bases; bases outside gene matches: 7. Here the CDR3 DNA reads TGCGCCAGCAGCCAAGTAACTAGCGGAGGACCCTACAATGAGCAGTTCTTC. The encoded protein is CASSQVTSGGPYNEQFF.

This sequence joins TRBV5-1 and TRBJ2-5; 7 nucleotides align to TRBD2. Germline trimming cut 4 bases from V and 5 bases from J; bases unmatched to any gene: 14. Germline V CDR1 and CDR2: SGHRS, YFSETQ. The length of the CDR3 is 16 residues. The CDR3 DNA reads TGCGCCAGCAGCCCCTCTCTGGGTAGCGGGCGGGAGACCCAGTACTTC. This gives the protein CASSPSLGSGRETQYF.